The present T cell receptor beta chain was sequenced within a study of OX40 agonist ivuxolimab in advanced cancers. For the study at large: Dose-escalation patients had hepatocellular carcinoma, melanoma, renal cell or head and neck cancer.

This clone came up a few times. Germline V gives CDR1 MNHNS, CDR2 SASEGT. The ends lost 10 bases at V and 2 bases at J; junction bases unmatched: 7. The CDR3 extends over 15 amino acids. TCRdb's table, derived via immunoSEQ multiplex PCR, lists solely in-frame clones and lacks some. The sample records about 65,000 clones, roughly 90% being singletons. Here the sequenced sample was CD4+ or CD8+ T cells sorted from blood, taken in a trial of the OX40 agonist ivuxolimab. The sequence was collected from an adult with an advanced solid tumor such as melanoma, head and neck, liver or kidney cancer. The V gene is TRBV6-1, the J gene TRBJ2-6; TRBD1 agrees at 8 bases. CDR3 in DNA: TGTGCCATAGACAGGGGTGGCCCTGGGGCCAACGTCCTGACTTTC. Protein: CAIDRGGPGANVLTF.